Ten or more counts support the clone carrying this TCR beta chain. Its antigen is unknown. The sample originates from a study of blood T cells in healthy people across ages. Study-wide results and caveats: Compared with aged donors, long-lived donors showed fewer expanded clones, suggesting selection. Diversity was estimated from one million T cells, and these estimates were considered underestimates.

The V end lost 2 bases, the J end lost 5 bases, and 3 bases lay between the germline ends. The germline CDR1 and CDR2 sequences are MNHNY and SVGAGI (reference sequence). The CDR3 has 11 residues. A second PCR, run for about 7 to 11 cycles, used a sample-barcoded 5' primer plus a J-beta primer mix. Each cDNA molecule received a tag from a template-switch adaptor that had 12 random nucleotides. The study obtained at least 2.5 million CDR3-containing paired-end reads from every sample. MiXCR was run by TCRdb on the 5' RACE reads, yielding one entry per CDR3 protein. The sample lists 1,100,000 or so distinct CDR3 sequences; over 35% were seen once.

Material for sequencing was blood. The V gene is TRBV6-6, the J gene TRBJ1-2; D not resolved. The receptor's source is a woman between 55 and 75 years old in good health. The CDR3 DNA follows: TGTGCCAGCAGTTACCAATATGGCTACACCTTC. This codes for CASSYQYGYTF.